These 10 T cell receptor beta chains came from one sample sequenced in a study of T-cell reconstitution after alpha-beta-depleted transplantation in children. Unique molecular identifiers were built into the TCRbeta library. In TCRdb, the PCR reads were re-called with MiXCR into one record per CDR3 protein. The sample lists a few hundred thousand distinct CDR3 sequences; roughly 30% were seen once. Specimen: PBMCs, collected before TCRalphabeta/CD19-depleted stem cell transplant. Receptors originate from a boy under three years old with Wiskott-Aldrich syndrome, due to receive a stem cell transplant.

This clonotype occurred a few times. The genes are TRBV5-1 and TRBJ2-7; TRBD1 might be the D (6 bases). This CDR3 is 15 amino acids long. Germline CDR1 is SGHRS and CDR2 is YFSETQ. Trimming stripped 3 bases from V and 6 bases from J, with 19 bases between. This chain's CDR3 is CASSSTGHRDLEQYF. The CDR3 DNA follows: TGCGCCAGCAGCTCAACGGGACACCGGGACCTCGAGCAGTACTTC.

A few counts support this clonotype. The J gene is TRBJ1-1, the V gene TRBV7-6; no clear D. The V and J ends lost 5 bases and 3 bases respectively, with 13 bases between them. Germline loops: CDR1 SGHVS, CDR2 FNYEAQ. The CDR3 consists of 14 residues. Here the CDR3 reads CASSQEVVYTEAFF. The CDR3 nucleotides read TGTGCCAGCAGCCAGGAGGTTGTGTACACTGAAGCTTTCTTT.

As DNA, the CDR3 is TGCAGTGCTTCCCCTAGACTAGCGGAGAGGGATGAGCAGTTCTTC. Translating gives CSASPRLAERDEQFF. The chain recombines TRBV20-1 with TRBJ2-1; TRBD2 agrees at 9 bases. The germline CDR1 and CDR2 sequences are DFQATT and SNEGSKA (reference sequence). Germline trimming cut 5 bases from V and 8 bases from J; bases unmatched to any gene: 13. This CDR3 region has 15 residues.

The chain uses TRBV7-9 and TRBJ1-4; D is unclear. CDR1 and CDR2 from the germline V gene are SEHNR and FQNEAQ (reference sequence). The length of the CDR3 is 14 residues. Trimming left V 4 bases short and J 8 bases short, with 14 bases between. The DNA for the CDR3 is TGTGCCAGCAGCTCTAAGGGTTTGCTGGAAAAACTGTTTTTT. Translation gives CASSSKGLLEKLFF.

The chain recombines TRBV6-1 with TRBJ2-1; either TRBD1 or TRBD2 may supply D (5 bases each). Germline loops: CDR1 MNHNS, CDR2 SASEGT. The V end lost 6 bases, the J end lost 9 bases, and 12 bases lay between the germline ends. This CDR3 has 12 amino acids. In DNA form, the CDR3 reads TGTGCCAGCAGAGGGGTCGGGACTGAGCAGTTCTTC. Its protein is CASRGVGTEQFF.

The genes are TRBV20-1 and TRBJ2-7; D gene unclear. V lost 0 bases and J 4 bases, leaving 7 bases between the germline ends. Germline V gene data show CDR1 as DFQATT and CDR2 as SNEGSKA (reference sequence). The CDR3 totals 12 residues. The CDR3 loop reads CSAREGRYEQYF. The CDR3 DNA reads TGCAGTGCTAGAGAAGGACGGTACGAGCAGTACTTC.

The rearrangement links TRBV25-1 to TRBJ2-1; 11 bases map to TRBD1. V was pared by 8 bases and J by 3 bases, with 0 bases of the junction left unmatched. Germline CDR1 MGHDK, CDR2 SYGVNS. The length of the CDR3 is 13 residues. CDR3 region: CASGTGGYNEQFF. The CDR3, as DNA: TGTGCCAGCGGGACAGGGGGCTACAATGAGCAGTTCTTC.

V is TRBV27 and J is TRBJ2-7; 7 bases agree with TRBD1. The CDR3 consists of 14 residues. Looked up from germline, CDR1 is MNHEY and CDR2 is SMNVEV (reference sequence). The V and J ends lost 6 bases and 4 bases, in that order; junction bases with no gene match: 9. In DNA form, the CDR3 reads TGTGCCAGCAGAAGAGACAGGGATGGGTACGAGCAGTACTTC. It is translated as CASRRDRDGYEQYF.

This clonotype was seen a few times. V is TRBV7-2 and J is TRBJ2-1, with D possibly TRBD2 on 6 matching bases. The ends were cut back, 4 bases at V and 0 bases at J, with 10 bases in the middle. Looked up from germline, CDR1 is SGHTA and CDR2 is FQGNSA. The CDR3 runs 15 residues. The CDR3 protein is CASSWDGGSYNEQFF. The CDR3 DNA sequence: TGTGCCAGCAGCTGGGACGGGGGCTCCTACAATGAGCAGTTCTTC.

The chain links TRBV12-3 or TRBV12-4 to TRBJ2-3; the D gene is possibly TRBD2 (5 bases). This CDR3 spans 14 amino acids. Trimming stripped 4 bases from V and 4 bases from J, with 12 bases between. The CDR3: CASSYRGQSDTQYF. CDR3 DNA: TGTGCCAGCAGTTACCGCGGGCAGTCAGATACGCAGTATTTT.